This is a list of T cell receptor beta chains from one sample in a study of OX40 agonist ivuxolimab in advanced cancers. Generated by immunoSEQ multiplex PCR, the TCRdb table keeps only in-frame clones and is missing some. Here the sample spans over 65,000 clones, 85% to 95% being singletons. This sample comprised CD4+ or CD8+ T cells sorted from blood, obtained in a trial of the OX40 agonist ivuxolimab. The source of these receptors is an adult with an advanced solid tumor such as melanoma, head and neck, liver or kidney cancer. Each CDR3 is given with its conserved first and last residue.

v_gene	j_gene	CDR3aa
TRBV21-1	TRBJ2-7	CASMLARAGYEQYF
TRBV5-1	TRBJ2-3	CASAATSATDTQYF
TRBV19	TRBJ1-1	CASSPPTTPTGRTEAFF
TRBV28	TRBJ2-7	CASSIAGGPSYEQYF
TRBV11-2	TRBJ2-3	CASSLDPSQADTQYF
TRBV6-5	TRBJ2-5	CASSYSGRGQQETQYF
TRBV7-2	TRBJ1-4	CASSSNSRGSKAGEKLFF
TRBV6-8	TRBJ2-1	CASSRGDEQFF
TRBV25-1	TRBJ2-5	CASSEYFGTPMKETQYF
TRBV4-3	TRBJ2-2	CASSQENQIYTGELFF
TRBV5-4	TRBJ2-2	CASSIGQVVNTGELFF
TRBV27	TRBJ1-1	CASRPSGRGLREAFF
TRBV10-3	TRBJ1-3	CAISATQGPGNTIYF
TRBV7-2	TRBJ2-7	CASSLAPDSTYEQYF
TRBV5-1	TRBJ2-1	CASSFQGDGEQFF
TRBV7-9	TRBJ1-2	CASSPGDRENYGYTF
TRBV18	TRBJ1-1	CASSQTTGSDTEAFF
TRBV5-6	TRBJ2-3	CASSSQTSGRDTQYF
TRBV6-6	TRBJ1-5	CASSYTDGNQPQHF
TRBV18	TRBJ1-1	CASSPPGRKGTEAFF
TRBV7-2	TRBJ1-1	CASSFILGGMNTEAFF
TRBV6-5	TRBJ2-5	CASRSSGGAWETQYF
TRBV2	TRBJ2-3	CASRWELAGGRADTQYF
TRBV4-3	TRBJ1-2	CASSQGGRANYGYTF
TRBV7-9	TRBJ2-7	CASSAWDTRYEQYF
TRBV10-3	TRBJ1-5	CAISEPNQPQHF
TRBV27	TRBJ2-1	CASTDRTRSNEQFF
TRBV10-3	TRBJ2-3	CAISESGLRTDTQYF
TRBV6-1	TRBJ2-7	CASSEGAVLYYEQYF
TRBV28	TRBJ1-5	CASSPPDRASNQPQHF
TRBV6-5	TRBJ2-1	CASSSPGLAINNEQFF
TRBV9	TRBJ1-5	CASSLSPTPDQPQHF
TRBV7-8	TRBJ1-2	CASSPDQLGSNYGYTF
TRBV6-5	TRBJ1-5	CASSWTGDQPQHF
TRBV10-3	TRBJ2-1	CASSTSGGAGEQFF
TRBV9	TRBJ2-1	CASSPSLQTGLYNEQFF
TRBV5-1	TRBJ2-5	CASSRTGTNQETQYF